These 6 T cell receptor beta chains were sequenced from one sample in a study of blood T cell repertoires in COVID-19. Assay: immunoSEQ multiplex PCR; the TCRdb copy retains only in-frame clones and omits some. The sample holds roughly 160,000 clones, 86% seen once. Sequencing input: peripheral blood. These TCRs come from a young man with acute or convalescent COVID-19.

The gene calls are TRBV18 and TRBJ2-1, with 7 positions matching TRBD1. Germline V gene lookup returns CDR1 KGHSH and CDR2 LQKENI. The V gene end was trimmed by 6 bases and the J gene end by 7 bases; junction bases not matched to a gene: 9. This CDR3 region has 14 residues. Written as DNA, the CDR3 is TGTGCCAGCTCTTTTGGCGACAGGGAGAATGAGCAGTTCTTC. This translates into CASSFGDRENEQFF.

This clone came up a few times. The V and J genes are TRBV4-1 and TRBJ2-1; 10 nucleotides match TRBD2. The junction had 10 bases not matched to a gene; V was cut back by 0 bases and J by 8 bases. CDR1 MGHRA and CDR2 YSYEKL come from the germline V gene. CDR3 length equals 17 residues. CDR3 DNA: TGCGCCAGCAGCCAAGAGCGGGAGCGGGGGGGCTTCCATGAGCAGTTCTTC. Protein sequence: CASSQERERGGFHEQFF.

In this sample, this clone turned up once. The chain joins TRBV18 to TRBJ1-6, with TRBD1 matching 8 bases. Trimming at V came to 2 bases and at J to 10 bases, leaving 7 bases not matched to a gene. This CDR3 has 15 amino acids. From germline, CDR1 is KGHSH and CDR2 LQKENI. This chain's CDR3 is CASSPGAQGGSPLHF. The DNA for the CDR3 is TGTGCCAGCTCACCAGGTGCACAGGGGGGATCACCCCTCCACTTT.

The V call is TRBV7-8, the J call TRBJ2-7; D is ambiguous. The V and J ends lost 3 bases and 1 base respectively, with 7 bases between them. This CDR3 spans 13 amino acids. The germline V gene has CDR1 SGHVS and CDR2 FQNEAQ. The CDR3 DNA follows: TGTGCCAGCAGCTTCTCTCCTTCCTACGAGCAGTACTTC. It is translated as CASSFSPSYEQYF.

This clone has a single count. The chain couples TRBV19 to TRBJ1-5; 8 positions agree with TRBD1. Trimming at V came to 4 bases and at J to 1 base, leaving 15 bases not matched to a gene. The CDR3 is made up of 19 amino acids. Germline V gene sequence: CDR1 LNHDA, CDR2 SQIVND (reference sequence). CDR3 amino acids: CASSKGRGLGSISNQPQHF. The DNA of the CDR3 is TGTGCCAGTAGTAAGGGCAGGGGGCTTGGATCGATAAGCAATCAGCCCCAGCATTTT.

The rearrangement uses TRBV19 and TRBJ1-2, with a possible D match to TRBD1 (6 bases). Trimming removed 8 bases at V and 4 bases at J, with 20 bases between. This CDR3 is built from 15 residues. Germline V gene lookup returns CDR1 LNHDA and CDR2 SQIVND (reference sequence). The CDR3 DNA reads TGTGCCAGTGCACGGAGCGGCGGCAGGGGCTATGGCTACACCTTC. Translation gives CASARSGGRGYGYTF.